This note documents a single T cell receptor beta chain sequence. This entry belongs to a study of T cells in tuberculosis. The overall study: Sequenced TCRs come from CD1B-GMM tetramer-binding T cells.

The CDR3 spans 12 residues. After removal of 8 bases from V and 9 bases from J, the junction contained 7 bases not matched to a gene. From germline, CDR1 is MGHRA and CDR2 YSYEKL. Cells were sorted from thawed PBMC rested overnight and stained with GMM-loaded CD1B tetramer, viability dye and anti-CD3. C32 glucose monomycolate from Rhodococcus equi was loaded onto the CD1B tetramers. The repertoire was sequenced with immunoSEQ multiplex PCR; TCRdb's copy has only in-frame clones and lacks some. The sample lists 88,000 or so clones; roughly 91% were seen once. The sequencing input was CD1b-GMM tetramer-negative cells sorted from PBMCs. The chain joins TRBV4-1 to TRBJ2-1, with 7 bases matching TRBD2. This sequence was found in an adult woman with latent tuberculosis. The CDR3 sequence is CASGEGQIEQFF. The CDR3 DNA follows: TGCGCCAGCGGGGAGGGGCAAATTGAGCAGTTCTTC.